This TCR beta chain was sequenced during a study of T cells after yellow fever vaccination (dated by TCRdb to about 2019). Study-wide context: Libraries from fractions with low cell numbers were prepared with the SMART-Seq v4 Ultra Low Input RNA kit. To follow T-cell clones before and after both primary and booster YFV17D yellow fever vaccination, bulk TCR alpha and beta repertoires underwent longitudinal sequencing. Two healthy male donors, one aged 18 to 30 and one aged 30 to 39 years, made up the cohort. Blood was drawn at multiple timepoints before and after primary and secondary immunization, with bulk PBMC replicates and cell subsets isolated. Points the paper makes about the study in general: Most clones expanded after primary vaccination (about 96% of CD4 and approximately 86% of CD8) were re-detected after the booster, suggesting that broad memory maintenance occurred. A small fraction of clonotypes showed up in both the CD4 and CD8 compartments, probably as a result of convergent recombination. Because the study included only a couple of donors, the extent to which the findings can be generalized is limited. Because abundant contaminating clonotypes from the bulk population could be contained in FACS-sorted repertoires, computational filtering was required. Compared with the primary T-cell response, the secondary T-cell response was faster but weaker, reaching its peak on day 5 rather than on day 15.

This sample was sequenced with an Illumina NovaSeq 6000. Synthesis of TCR cDNA relied on 5'RACE template switching, a step that introduced a universal primer site along with unique molecular identifiers. Priming for cDNA synthesis came from both the TCR alpha and TCR beta constant segments. Two PCR steps were used to amplify libraries, with sample barcodes and sequencing adapters being added in the second step. Sequencing of libraries was performed on Illumina HiSeq 2500 (2x100 bp) or NovaSeq (2x150 bp). Under the source paper's analysis protocol: MIGEC was used to demultiplex reads and collapse the reads into UMI consensus sequences, and MiXCR was used for V(D)J alignment. Vaccine-responding clonotypes were identified with edgeR using replicate PBMC samples, with FDR below 0.01 and a log2 fold change above 5 up to day 15 being required. Bulk clonotypes were assigned CD4 or CD8 identity according to which sequenced CD4 or CD8 repertoire held them at higher abundance. TCRdb trimmed public reads at Q25 via fastp, called clones via MiXCR and kept in-frame beta chains. Each entry is one CDR3 protein sequence, shown with its most common DNA and genes. TCRdb's processing, not the study's, gives the V and J calls here. Here the sample has approximately 300,000 distinct CDR3 sequences; roughly a tenth occur a single time. Around 3.2% of the sample is taken by the ten largest.

The treatment or condition label, read with the paper, signifies: live attenuated yellow fever vaccine strain. A standard Ficoll-Paque protocol was used to isolate PBMCs from peripheral blood. Dynabeads CD4 and CD8 positive selection kits were used to isolate CD4 and CD8 T-cell fractions. RNA was extracted with TriZol from bulk PBMCs, CD4 and CD8 fractions, and dextramer-positive and dextramer-negative fractions. The germline V gene encodes CDR1 SGHVS and CDR2 FQNEAQ. V and J are truncated by 4 bases and 6 bases respectively, leaving an intervening sequence of 15 bases. The CDR3 goes from the cysteine to the phenylalanine over 14 residues. Only the CDR3 DNA is retained, 42 bases long and in frame from the first base. This clonotype was observed a handful of times. It has no known antigen specificity. Base qualities are not recorded, but no much larger clone differs from it by a single base.

This specimen was CD4+ T cells sorted from PBMCs, taken 45 days after the yellow fever booster vaccination. The rearrangement joined TRBV7-8 to TRBJ1-1; confidence is insufficient to name the D gene. This sequence originates from a man between 18 and 29 years old who received the YFV17D yellow fever vaccine. The base sequence is TGTGCCAGCAGCTCGCAAGGACCCTCTTCTGAAGCTTTCTTT. This codes for CASSSQGPSSEAFF.